Detailed here is one TCR beta chain. The sample comes from a study of OX40 agonist ivuxolimab in advanced cancers. This table comes from immunoSEQ multiplex PCR, and its TCRdb copy is limited to in-frame clones, with some not included. This repertoire shows just over 20,000 clones, over 75% found once; its top ten account for around 15%. Germline loops: CDR1 ENHRY, CDR2 SYGVKD. The CDR3 runs 15 residues. V trimming: 7 bases; J trimming: 2 bases; junction bases outside the gene matches: 9. The rearrangement joins TRBV10-3 to TRBJ2-3; TRBD2 aligns across 7 bases. This receptor was obtained from an adult with an advanced solid tumor such as melanoma, head and neck, liver or kidney cancer. The sequencing used CD4+ or CD8+ T cells sorted from blood, collected in a trial of the OX40 agonist ivuxolimab. The chain's CDR3 is CAINEWEGNTDTQYF. The CDR3 DNA follows: TGTGCCATCAATGAATGGGAGGGAAACACAGATACGCAGTATTTT.